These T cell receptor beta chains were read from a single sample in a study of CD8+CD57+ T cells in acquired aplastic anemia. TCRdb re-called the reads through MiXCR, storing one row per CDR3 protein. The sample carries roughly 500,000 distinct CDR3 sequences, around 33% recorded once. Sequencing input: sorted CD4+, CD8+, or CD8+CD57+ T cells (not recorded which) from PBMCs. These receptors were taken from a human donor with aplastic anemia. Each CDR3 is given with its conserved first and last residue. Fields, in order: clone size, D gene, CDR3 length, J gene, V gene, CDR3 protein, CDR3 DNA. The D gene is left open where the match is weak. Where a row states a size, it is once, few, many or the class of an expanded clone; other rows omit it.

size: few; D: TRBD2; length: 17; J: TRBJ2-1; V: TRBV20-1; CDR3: CSAEPVLSGRAYNEQFF; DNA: TGCAGTGCCGAACCCGTCCTGAGCGGGAGGGCGTACAATGAGCAGTTCTTC
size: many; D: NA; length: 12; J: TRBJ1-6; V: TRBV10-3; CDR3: CAISDQEGPLHF; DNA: TGTGCCATCAGTGACCAGGAGGGACCCCTCCACTTT
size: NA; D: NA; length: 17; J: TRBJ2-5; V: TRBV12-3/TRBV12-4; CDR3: CASRTNIGSSGRETQYF; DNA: TGTGCCAGCAGAACCAACATTGGGTCATCAGGGCGAGAGACCCAGTACTTC
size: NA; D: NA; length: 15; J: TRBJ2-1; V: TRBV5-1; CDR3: CASSFKGPQYNEQFF; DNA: TGCGCCAGCAGCTTCAAGGGACCGCAATACAATGAGCAGTTCTTC
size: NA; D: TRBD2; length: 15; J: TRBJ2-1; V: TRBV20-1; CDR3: CSARTSGGPGNEQFF; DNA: TGCAGTGCTAGAACTAGCGGGGGACCTGGGAATGAGCAGTTCTTC
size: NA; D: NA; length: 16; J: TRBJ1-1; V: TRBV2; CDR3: CASSFWGRRGGTEAFF; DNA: TGTGCCAGCAGTTTTTGGGGCCGGCGAGGAGGGACTGAAGCTTTCTTT
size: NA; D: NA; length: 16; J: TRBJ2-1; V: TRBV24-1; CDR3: CATSDGLARPYNEQFF; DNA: TGTGCCACCAGTGACGGGCTAGCGCGGCCCTACAATGAGCAGTTCTTC
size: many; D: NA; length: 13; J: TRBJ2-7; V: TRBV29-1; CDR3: CSVSMLDLYEQYF; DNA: TGCAGCGTTTCGATGTTGGACCTCTACGAGCAGTACTTC
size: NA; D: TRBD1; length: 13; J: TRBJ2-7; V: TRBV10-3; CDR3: CAISEQTGGGQYF; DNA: TGTGCCATCAGTGAACAGACAGGGGGAGGGCAGTACTTC
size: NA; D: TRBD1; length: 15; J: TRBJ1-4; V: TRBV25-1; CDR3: CAGSSPGQGMEKLFF; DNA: TGTGCCGGCAGCTCACCGGGACAGGGGATGGAAAAACTGTTTTTT
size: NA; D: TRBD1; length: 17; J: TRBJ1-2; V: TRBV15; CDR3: CATSSFGLRGRDYGYTF; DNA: TGTGCCACCAGCAGTTTCGGCCTCAGGGGGCGGGACTATGGCTACACCTTC
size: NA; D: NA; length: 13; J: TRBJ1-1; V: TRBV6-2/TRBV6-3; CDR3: CASSRSKDTEAFF; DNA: TGTGCCAGCAGCCGATCCAAGGACACTGAAGCTTTCTTT
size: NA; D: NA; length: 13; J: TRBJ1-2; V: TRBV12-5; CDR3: CASGIQRANGYTF; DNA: TGTGCTAGTGGGATACAGAGGGCGAACGGCTACACCTTC
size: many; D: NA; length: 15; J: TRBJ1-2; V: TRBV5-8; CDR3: CASSLPEDRNYGYTF; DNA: TGTGCCAGCAGCTTGCCTGAGGACAGAAACTATGGCTACACCTTC
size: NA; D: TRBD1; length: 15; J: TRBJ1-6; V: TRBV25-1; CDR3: CASSELGQGSTPPHF; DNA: TGTGCCAGCAGTGAATTGGGACAGGGTAGTACACCCCCCCACTTT
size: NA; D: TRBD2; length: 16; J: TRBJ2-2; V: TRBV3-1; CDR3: CASTGTSGSHPGELFF; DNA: TGTGCCAGCACCGGGACTAGCGGGAGTCATCCCGGGGAGCTGTTTTTT
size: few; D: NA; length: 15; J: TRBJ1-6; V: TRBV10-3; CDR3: CAITQGQGVDSPLHF; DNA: TGTGCCATCACTCAGGGGCAGGGAGTCGATTCACCCCTCCACTTT
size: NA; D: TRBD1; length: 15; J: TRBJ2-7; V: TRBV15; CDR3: CATSKKQGMAYEQYF; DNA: TGTGCCACCAGCAAAAAACAGGGGATGGCCTACGAGCAGTACTTC
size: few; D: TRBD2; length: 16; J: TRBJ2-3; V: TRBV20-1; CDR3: CSARGGRESSTDTQYF; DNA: TGCAGTGCTAGAGGCGGGAGGGAATCTAGCACAGATACGCAGTATTTT
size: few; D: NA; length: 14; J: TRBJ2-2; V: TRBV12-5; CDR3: CASGLERYTGELFF; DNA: TGTGCTAGTGGTTTGGAAAGATACACCGGGGAGCTGTTTTTT
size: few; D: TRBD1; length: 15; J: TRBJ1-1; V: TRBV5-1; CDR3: CASSLAVTGGTEAFF; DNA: TGCGCCAGCAGCTTGGCCGTGACAGGGGGCACTGAAGCTTTCTTT
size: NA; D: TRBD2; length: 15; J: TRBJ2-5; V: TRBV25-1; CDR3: CASSASGTSGETQYF; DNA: TGTGCCAGCAGTGCTAGTGGTACTAGCGGAGAGACCCAGTACTTC
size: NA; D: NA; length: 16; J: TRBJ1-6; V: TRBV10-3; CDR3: CAISDTQVGGNSPPHF; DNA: TGTGCTATCAGCGACACACAGGTAGGAGGTAATTCACCCCCCCACTTT
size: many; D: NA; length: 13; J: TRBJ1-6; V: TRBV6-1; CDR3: CASNDRLMGPLHF; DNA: TGTGCCAGCAACGACCGGTTAATGGGACCCCTCCACTTT
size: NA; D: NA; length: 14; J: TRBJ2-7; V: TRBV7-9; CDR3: CASSVMGQNYEQYF; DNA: TGTGCCAGCAGCGTAATGGGACAAAACTACGAGCAGTACTTC
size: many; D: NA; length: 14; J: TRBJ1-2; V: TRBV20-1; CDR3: CSARSPTGDAGYTF; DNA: TGCAGTGCTAGATCACCGACCGGGGATGCGGGCTACACCTTC
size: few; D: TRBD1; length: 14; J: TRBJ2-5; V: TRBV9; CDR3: CASSARQGLKTQYF; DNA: TGTGCCAGCAGCGCCCGACAGGGTTTGAAGACCCAGTACTTC
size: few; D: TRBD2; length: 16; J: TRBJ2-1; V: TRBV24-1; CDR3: CATSDFSRAGYNEQFF; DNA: TGTGCCACCAGTGATTTTTCTAGAGCGGGGTACAATGAGCAGTTCTTC
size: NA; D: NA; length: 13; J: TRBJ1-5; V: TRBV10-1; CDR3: CASSQVQGQPQHF; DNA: TGTGCCAGCTCACAGGTGCAGGGTCAGCCCCAGCATTTT
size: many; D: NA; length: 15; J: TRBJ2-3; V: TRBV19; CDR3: CASSIGAGGTDTQYF; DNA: TGTGCCAGTAGTATAGGGGCAGGGGGCACAGATACGCAGTATTTT
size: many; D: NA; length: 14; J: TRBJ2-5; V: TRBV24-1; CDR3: CATSDFWTTETQYF; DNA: TGTGCCACCAGTGATTTCTGGACAACGGAGACCCAGTACTTC
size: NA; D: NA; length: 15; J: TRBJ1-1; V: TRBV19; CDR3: CASTRKWGGRTEAFF; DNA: TGTGCCAGTACCCGAAAATGGGGAGGTAGGACTGAAGCTTTCTTT
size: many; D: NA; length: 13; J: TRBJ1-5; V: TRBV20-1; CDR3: CSARRDRYQPQHF; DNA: TGCAGTGCTCGCCGGGACCGCTATCAGCCCCAGCATTTT
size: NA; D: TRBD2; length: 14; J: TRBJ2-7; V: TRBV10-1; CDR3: CASSTSGAPLEQYF; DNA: TGCGCCAGCAGCACAAGCGGGGCACCTCTCGAGCAGTACTTC
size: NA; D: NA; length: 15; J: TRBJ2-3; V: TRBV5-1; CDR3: CASSLADGTVDTQYF; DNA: TGCGCCAGCAGCTTGGCCGATGGAACCGTGGATACGCAGTATTTT
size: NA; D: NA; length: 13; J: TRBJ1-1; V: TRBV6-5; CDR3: CASSYVMNTEAFF; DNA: TGTGCCAGCAGTTACGTTATGAACACTGAAGCTTTCTTT
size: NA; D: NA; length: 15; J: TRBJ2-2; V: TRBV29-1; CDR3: CSVRVGVGDTGELFF; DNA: TGCAGCGTCCGCGTAGGCGTTGGTGACACCGGGGAGCTGTTTTTT
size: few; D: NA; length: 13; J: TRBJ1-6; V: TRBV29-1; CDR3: CSQGDSYNSPLHF; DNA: TGCAGCCAAGGAGACAGCTATAATTCACCCCTCCACTTT
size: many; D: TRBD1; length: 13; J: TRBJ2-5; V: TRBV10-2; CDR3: CAIRTGGQETQYF; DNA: TGCGCCATCCGGACAGGGGGCCAAGAGACCCAGTACTTC
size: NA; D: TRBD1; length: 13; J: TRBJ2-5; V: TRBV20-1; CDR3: CSAGQGHGETQYF; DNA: TGCAGTGCTGGACAGGGTCATGGGGAGACCCAGTACTTC
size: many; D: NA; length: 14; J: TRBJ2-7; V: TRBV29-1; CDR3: CSVEDLGRGHEQYF; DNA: TGCAGCGTTGAAGACTTGGGACGGGGCCACGAGCAGTACTTC
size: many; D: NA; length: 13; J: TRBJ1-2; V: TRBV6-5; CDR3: CASSYTQEYGYTF; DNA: TGTGCCAGCAGTTACACGCAGGAGTATGGCTACACCTTC
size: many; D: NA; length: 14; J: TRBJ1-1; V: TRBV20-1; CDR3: CSARDQKGGQEAFF; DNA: TGCAGTGCTAGAGATCAAAAGGGCGGGCAGGAAGCTTTCTTT
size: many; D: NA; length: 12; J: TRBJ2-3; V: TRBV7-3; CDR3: CASRGGGATQYF; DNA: TGTGCCAGCAGGGGAGGGGGCGCTACGCAGTATTTT
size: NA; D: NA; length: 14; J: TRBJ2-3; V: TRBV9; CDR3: CASSPQGRADTQYF; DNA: TGTGCCAGCAGCCCCCAGGGGAGAGCAGATACGCAGTATTTT
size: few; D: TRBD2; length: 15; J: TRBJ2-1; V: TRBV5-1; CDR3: CASSLIGTSGNEQFF; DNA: TGCGCCAGCAGCTTGATAGGGACTAGCGGTAATGAGCAGTTCTTC
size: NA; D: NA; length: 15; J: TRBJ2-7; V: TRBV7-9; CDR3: CASSLEGLAFYEQYF; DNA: TGTGCCAGCAGCTTAGAAGGCCTAGCCTTCTACGAGCAGTACTTC
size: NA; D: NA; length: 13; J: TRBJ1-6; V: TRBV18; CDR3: CASSPNRDSPLHF; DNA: TGTGCCAGCTCACCAAACAGGGATTCACCCCTCCACTTT
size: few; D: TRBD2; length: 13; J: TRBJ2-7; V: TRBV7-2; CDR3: CASLREAPYEQYF; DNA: TGTGCCAGCCTTCGGGAGGCACCCTACGAGCAGTACTTC
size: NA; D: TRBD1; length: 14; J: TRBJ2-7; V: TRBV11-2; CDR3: CASNAGGRTYEQYF; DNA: TGTGCCAGCAACGCAGGGGGAAGGACCTACGAGCAGTACTTC
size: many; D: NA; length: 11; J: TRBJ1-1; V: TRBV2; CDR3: CASVENTEAFF; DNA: TGTGCCAGCGTCGAGAACACTGAAGCTTTCTTT
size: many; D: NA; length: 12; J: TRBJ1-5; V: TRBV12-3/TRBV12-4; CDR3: CASSGRRQPQHF; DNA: TGTGCCAGCAGTGGGCGGCGCCAGCCCCAGCATTTT
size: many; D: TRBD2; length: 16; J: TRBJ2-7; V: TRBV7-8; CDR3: CASSSGTGTSILEQYF; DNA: TGTGCCAGCAGCTCGGGTACCGGGACTAGTATTCTCGAGCAGTACTTC